The 26 T cell receptor beta chains in this list originate from one sample, sequenced in a study of T cell repertoires in cytomegalovirus infection. One entry per CDR3 protein results from TCRdb running MiXCR on the reads. This sample yields 350,000 to 450,000 distinct CDR3 sequences, of which around 18% are seen a single time; 8.7% belongs to the top ten. The sequenced material came from PBMCs. The origin of the receptors is a human donor in good health (CMV status not recorded). Some clones in this sample may be carry-over from other donors' samples.

The table lists this clonotype with many counts. The CDR3 DNA reads TGTGCCAGTAGCACGACGGACAGGGGGGGCTCCTACGAGCAGTACTTC. This codes for CASSTTDRGGSYEQYF. This chain links TRBV19 with TRBJ2-7; TRBD1 matches at 10 bases. Per the germline V gene, CDR1 is LNHDA and CDR2 is SQIVND (reference sequence). V was pared by 6 bases and J by 0 bases, with 8 bases of the junction left unmatched. The CDR3 is 16 amino acids.

This clonotype was counted between two and nine times. The CDR3: CASSQLEDYGYTF. The CDR3 nucleotides read TGTGCCAGCAGTCAGCTGGAAGACTATGGCTACACCTTC. V is TRBV12-3 or TRBV12-4 and J is TRBJ1-2; D is unclear. V was trimmed by 5 bases and J by 3 bases, leaving 10 bases between them. The CDR3 runs to 13 residues.

This clonotype was observed at least ten times. The chain couples TRBV6-1 to TRBJ1-6; 7 nucleotides line up with TRBD1. From germline, CDR1 is MNHNS and CDR2 SASEGT. Trimming took 0 bases from V and 8 from J; bases not matched to a gene: 4. There are 15 residues in the CDR3. The CDR3 loop is CASSEAWQGDSPLHF. CDR3 sequence (DNA): TGTGCCAGCAGTGAAGCGTGGCAGGGGGATTCACCCCTCCACTTT.

The V gene is TRBV24-1, the J gene TRBJ2-5; D gene unclear. Looked up from germline, CDR1 is KGHDR and CDR2 is SFDVKD. The CDR3 contains 16 residues. The V end was cut by 3 bases, the J end by 0 bases, with 13 bases between. CDR3 sequence reads: CATSDPPRTNQETQYF. DNA of the CDR3: TGTGCCACCAGTGATCCTCCCCGCACAAACCAAGAGACCCAGTACTTC.

This clonotype was observed at least ten times. The V call is TRBV7-6, the J call TRBJ1-2; TRBD1 aligns across 8 bases. Germline V gene data show CDR1 as SGHVS and CDR2 as FNYEAQ. After removal of 3 bases from V and 8 bases from J, the junction contained 8 bases not matched to a gene. The CDR3 totals 14 residues. The CDR3 DNA is TGTGCCAGCAGCTTGACAGGGGAAAGGGGCGGCTACACCTTC. This sequence encodes CASSLTGERGGYTF.

This clonotype has more than one count but fewer than ten. J is TRBJ2-3 and V is TRBV12-3 or TRBV12-4, with D possibly matching TRBD1 (5 bases). V dropped 2 bases and J dropped 0 bases, with 9 bases sitting between them. The CDR3 consists of 15 residues. The CDR3 spells CASSLWGGSTDTQYF. The CDR3 DNA sequence: TGTGCCAGCAGTTTATGGGGCGGAAGCACAGATACGCAGTATTTT.

This clonotype came up many times. This rearrangement joins TRBV28 to TRBJ2-3, with a tentative D call TRBD2 (5 bases). Germline CDR1 reads MDHEN; CDR2 reads SYDVKM. Trimming took off 8 bases at V and 3 bases at J, with 24 bases between the two ends. The CDR3 length is 17 residues. CDR3 in amino acids: CASYSLGRGRGTDTQYF. The CDR3 DNA reads as TGTGCCAGCTACAGTTTAGGAAGAGGGCGAGGAACAGATACGCAGTATTTT.

In its sample, this clonotype was seen a few times. The CDR3 DNA is TGTGCCCTCACCCAGGGGAGCACAGATACGCAGTATTTT. It codes for CALTQGSTDTQYF. The chain has TRBV6-1 and TRBJ2-3; D perhaps matches TRBD1 (6 bases). There are 13 residues in the CDR3. V lost 11 bases to trimming and J lost 0 bases, with 12 bases between them. Germline assignment: CDR1 MNHNS and CDR2 SASEGT.

The genes are TRBV2 and TRBJ1-1; D perhaps matches TRBD1 (5 bases). The germline V and J ends were trimmed by 6 bases and 4 bases, with 24 bases remaining between them. CDR1 SNHLY and CDR2 FYNNEI come from the germline V gene. CDR3 size: 17 residues. CDR3 residues: CASSPTAFRELSTEAFF. CDR3 nucleotides: TGTGCCAGCAGCCCTACAGCTTTCAGGGAATTGAGCACTGAAGCTTTCTTT.

A few counts support this clonotype. The J gene is TRBJ2-3, the V gene TRBV6-6; possibly TRBD2 for D (7 bases). V gave up 0 bases and J gave up 0 bases, with 13 bases separating them. The CDR3 sequence is 17 residues long. The germline CDR1 and CDR2 sequences are MNHNY and SVGAGI (reference sequence). CDR3 sequence: CASSYSRRGASTDTQYF. The CDR3, as DNA: TGTGCCAGCAGTTACTCTCGTCGGGGGGCTAGCACAGATACGCAGTATTTT.

This clonotype was counted many times. The chain joins TRBV7-8 to TRBJ2-1; 10 nucleotides match TRBD2. The V segment lost 2 bases and the J segment 14 bases; nucleotides outside the gene matches: 21. CDR1 and CDR2 from the germline V gene are SGHVS and FQNEAQ. The CDR3 runs to 18 residues. The CDR3 spells CASSLRLLGPGLAPFKFF. The CDR3 DNA follows: TGTGCCAGCAGCTTACGCCTGCTGGGCCCGGGACTAGCGCCCTTTAAGTTCTTC. Full variable domain (outside the CDR3, taken from reference TRBV7-8 and TRBJ2-1): GAGVSQSPRYKVAKRGQDVALRCDPISGHVSLFWYQQALGQGPEFLTYFQNEAQLDKSGLPSDRFFAERPEGSVSTLKIQRTQQEDSAVYLCASSLRLLGPGLAPFKFFGPGTRLTVL.

The gene calls are TRBV6-6 and TRBJ2-7; possible D gene TRBD2, 5 bases. V was pared by 0 bases and J by 5 bases, with 14 bases between. This CDR3 is built from 15 residues. Germline lookup yields CDR1 MNHNY and CDR2 SVGAGI (reference sequence). Here the CDR3 DNA reads TGTGCCAGCAGTTACTCTGTTGGGAGAGGTGACGAGCAGTACTTC. Amino acids: CASSYSVGRGDEQYF.

This clonotype appeared many times. The chain is built from TRBV2 and TRBJ1-4; D remains ambiguous. The CDR3 runs 14 residues. CDR1 SNHLY and CDR2 FYNNEI come from the germline V gene. V was cut by 4 bases and J by 4 bases, with 10 bases left in between. CDR3 DNA sequence: TGTGCCAGCAGTGCCCGGGCCCTTAATGAAAAACTGTTTTTT. It translates to CASSARALNEKLFF.

This clonotype was recorded many times. The chain is built from TRBV7-2 and TRBJ2-1; perhaps TRBD1 as D (5 bases). Germline loops: CDR1 SGHTA, CDR2 FQGNSA. V was pared by 5 bases and J by 5 bases, with 19 bases between. This CDR3 contains 16 residues. The CDR3 reads CASSPPSTDNNNEQFF. DNA of the CDR3: TGTGCCAGCAGCCCGCCCTCGACAGATAACAACAATGAGCAGTTCTTC.

This clonotype occurred a few times. This chain uses TRBV2 with TRBJ1-1; D not resolved. The CDR3 spans 15 residues. Germline V lookup: CDR1 SNHLY, CDR2 FYNNEI. The germline V and J ends were trimmed by 6 bases and 0 bases, with 14 bases remaining between them. This chain's CDR3 is CASRVDEAMNTEAFF. In DNA, the CDR3 is TGTGCCAGCAGGGTGGACGAAGCGATGAACACTGAAGCTTTCTTT.

This clonotype was counted a few times. The J gene is TRBJ2-1, the V gene TRBV7-2, with unresolved D. The CDR3 runs to 11 residues. Germline CDR1 is SGHTA and CDR2 is FQGNSA. V lost 5 bases to trimming and J lost 8 bases, with 7 bases between them. DNA for the CDR3: TGTGCCAGCAGCCGAAGGTATGAGCAGTTCTTC. Translated: CASSRRYEQFF.

Many counts were recorded for this clonotype. The chain couples TRBV7-8 to TRBJ2-7, with D perhaps assigned TRBD1 or TRBD2 (6 bases each). The germline V and J ends were trimmed by 1 base and 5 bases, with 12 bases remaining between them. The CDR3 runs to 14 residues. The germline CDR1 and CDR2 sequences are SGHVS and FQNEAQ. The CDR3 DNA sequence: TGTGCCAGCAGCTTAGTGAGGGGGGTCAACGAGCAGTACTTC. Protein sequence: CASSLVRGVNEQYF. Using reference TRBV7-8 and TRBJ2-7 for the parts outside the CDR3, the full variable domain is GAGVSQSPRYKVAKRGQDVALRCDPISGHVSLFWYQQALGQGPEFLTYFQNEAQLDKSGLPSDRFFAERPEGSVSTLKIQRTQQEDSAVYLCASSLVRGVNEQYFGPGTRLTVT.

The chain links TRBV7-8 to TRBJ2-7; tentatively, D is TRBD1 (6 bases). The CDR3 contains 15 residues. Germline assignment: CDR1 SGHVS and CDR2 FQNEAQ. V was shortened by 4 bases and J by 5 bases, with 18 bases between the two germline ends. The CDR3 DNA reads as TGTGCCAGCAGCTCCCAGGGGAGAAGCCCCCACGAGCAGTACTTC. Translating it yields CASSSQGRSPHEQYF.

This clonotype was detected a few times. This chain joins TRBV6-1 and TRBJ2-5, with 7 bases fitting TRBD2. CDR1 is MNHNS, CDR2 SASEGT, per germline. J lost 3 bases, V lost 1 base, and 2 bases had no gene match. The CDR3 covers 14 residues. The CDR3 here is CASSEVGREETQYF. The CDR3 DNA follows: TGTGCCAGCAGTGAAGTGGGGAGGGAAGAGACCCAGTACTTC.

The genes are TRBV11-2 and TRBJ2-1, with D tentatively TRBD1 (8 bases). The CDR3 sequence is 12 residues long. Germline loops: CDR1 SGHAT, CDR2 FQNNGV. Trimming shortened V by 5 bases and J by 14 bases, and 16 bases separated the two germline ends. CDR3 sequence reads: CASSIRTGREFF. The CDR3 bases are TGTGCCAGCAGCATCCGGACAGGGAGGGAGTTCTTC. The full variable domain, rest sourced from reference TRBV11-2 and TRBJ2-1, is EAGVAQSPRYKIIEKRQSVAFWCNPISGHATLYWYQQILGQGPKLLIQFQNNGVVDDSQLPKDRFSAERLKGVDSTLKIQPAKLEDSAVYLCASSIRTGREFFGPGTRLTVL.

This clonotype was seen a few times. V and J are TRBV6-2 or TRBV6-3 and TRBJ2-5, with D possibly TRBD2 on 5 matching bases. Germline CDR1 and CDR2: MNHEY and SVGEGT. Trimming took off 7 bases at V and 2 bases at J, with 20 bases between the two ends. This CDR3 is 16 amino acids long. CDR3 residues: CASNPNILGLQETQYF. CDR3 nucleotides: TGTGCCAGCAACCCCAACATCCTAGGACTTCAAGAGACCCAGTACTTC.

This clonotype was counted ten times or more. Here the CDR3 reads CASSLYAGGRTDTQYF. In DNA, the CDR3 is TGTGCCAGCAGCCTCTATGCGGGCGGTCGCACAGATACGCAGTATTTT. The rearrangement links TRBV7-8 to TRBJ2-3; the D gene is possibly TRBD2 (5 bases). There are 16 residues in the CDR3. V lost 5 bases and J lost 1, with 16 bases in between. The germline gives CDR1 SGHVS, CDR2 FQNEAQ.

This clonotype was counted between two and nine times. The rearrangement uses TRBV10-3 and TRBJ2-7; D unclear. V shed 3 bases and J shed 5 bases, with 11 bases lying between them. The germline V gene encodes CDR1 ENHRY and CDR2 SYGVKD. CDR3 length equals 13 residues. The CDR3 DNA reads TGTGCCATCAGTGACCCGGTAACGAACGAGCAGTACTTC. Protein: CAISDPVTNEQYF.

This clonotype has at least ten counts. The chain joins TRBV7-6 to TRBJ1-4, with D possibly matching TRBD1 (5 bases). The V end was cut by 6 bases, the J end by 5 bases, with 10 bases between. Per germline, CDR1 SGHVS and CDR2 FNYEAQ. There are 13 residues in the CDR3. As DNA, the CDR3 is TGTGCCAGCAGACCACGGGGCAATGAAAAACTGTTTTTT. Amino acids: CASRPRGNEKLFF.

This clonotype was detected only a few times. This chain's CDR3 is CASNRGSLAKNIQYF. In DNA form, the CDR3 reads TGTGCCAGCAATAGGGGGTCCCTAGCCAAAAACATTCAGTACTTC. V usage is TRBV2 and J usage is TRBJ2-4; a possible D gene is TRBD1 (6 bases). The CDR3 is made up of 15 amino acids. The germline V gene has CDR1 SNHLY and CDR2 FYNNEI. The germline V and J ends were trimmed by 7 bases and 0 bases, with 13 bases remaining between them.

V is TRBV27 and J is TRBJ2-7; D is tentatively TRBD1 or TRBD2 (6 bases each). The germline V gene has CDR1 MNHEY and CDR2 SMNVEV (reference sequence). Trimming pared 7 bases from V and 5 bases from J, leaving 18 bases between. This CDR3 region has 14 residues. CDR3 sequence: CASKGGTPTHEQYF. CDR3 sequence (DNA): TGTGCCAGCAAGGGGGGCACCCCCACGCACGAGCAGTACTTC.